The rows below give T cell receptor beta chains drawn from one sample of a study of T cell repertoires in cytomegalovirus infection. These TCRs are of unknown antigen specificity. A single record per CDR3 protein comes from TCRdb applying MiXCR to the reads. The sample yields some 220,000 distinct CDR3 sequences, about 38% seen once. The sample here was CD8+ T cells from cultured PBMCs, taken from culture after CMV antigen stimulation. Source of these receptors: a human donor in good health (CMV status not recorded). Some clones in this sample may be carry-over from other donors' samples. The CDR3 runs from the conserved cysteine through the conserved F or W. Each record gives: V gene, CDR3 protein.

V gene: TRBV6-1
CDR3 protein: CASHTRSTEAFF

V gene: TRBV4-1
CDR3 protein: CASSLFDTMNTEAFF

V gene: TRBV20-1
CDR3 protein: CSARGFSGSSSYEQYF

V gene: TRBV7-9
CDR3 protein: CASSPRGQGAWEQYF

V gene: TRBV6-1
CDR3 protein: CASSARGQNTGELFF

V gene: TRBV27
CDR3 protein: CASSFNRAGTDTQYF

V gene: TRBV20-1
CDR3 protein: CSATPPGANVLTF

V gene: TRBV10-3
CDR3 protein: CAISEGRGAIGTDTQYF

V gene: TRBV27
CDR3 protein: CASSFRWTGEDEQFF

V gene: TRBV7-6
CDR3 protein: CASSSTGGPHGGANVLTF

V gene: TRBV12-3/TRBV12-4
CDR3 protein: CASNSRLVRGRVTDTQYF

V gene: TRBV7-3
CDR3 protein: CASSRPGGSGNEQFF

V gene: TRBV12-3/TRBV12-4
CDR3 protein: CASSFDRGGGYTF

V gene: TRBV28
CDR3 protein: CASSSPRASTDTQYF

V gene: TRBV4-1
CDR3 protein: CASSPGQGSVYEQYF

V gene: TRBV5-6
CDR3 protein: CASSWVSGGAQETQYF

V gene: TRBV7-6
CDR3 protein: CASSLGTGRAVYEQYF

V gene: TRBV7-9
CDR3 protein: CASISGGGNEQFF

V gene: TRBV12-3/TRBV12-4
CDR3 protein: CASSSMAFTGATGELFF

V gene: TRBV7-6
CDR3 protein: CASSLSWSNSREQYF

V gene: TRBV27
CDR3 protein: CASSLWTGGLTEAFF

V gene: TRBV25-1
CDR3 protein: CAMISVREGKGSKDSNQPQHF

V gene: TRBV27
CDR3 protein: CASRVQGNTEAFF

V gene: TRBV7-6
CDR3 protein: CASSLERPRETQYF